A selection of T cell receptor beta chains follows, all from one sample in a study of glioma-infiltrating T cells. One entry per CDR3 protein, called by TCRdb with MiXCR from the multiplex PCR reads. This sample has fewer than 500,000 distinct CDR3 sequences, with less than 50% found just once. Sequencing was done on a sample of glioma tissue, nonneoplastic brain tissue, or PBMCs (not recorded which). The receptors stem from a human donor with low-grade glioma or glioblastoma, undergoing nonglioma brain surgery, or in good health (not recorded which). The CDR3 runs from the conserved cysteine through the conserved F or W. Each record gives: CDR3 protein, V gene, J gene.

CDR3 protein: CASSWASVQETQYF; V gene: TRBV28; J gene: TRBJ2-5
CDR3 protein: CATSRDLVSGNTIYF; V gene: TRBV15; J gene: TRBJ1-3
CDR3 protein: CASSQVGIASGGETQYF; V gene: TRBV4-1; J gene: TRBJ2-5
CDR3 protein: CASNRDRGRTGANVLTF; V gene: TRBV19; J gene: TRBJ2-6
CDR3 protein: CASSSDSDYGYTF; V gene: TRBV6-2/TRBV6-3; J gene: TRBJ1-2
CDR3 protein: CASSLGAGGTEAFF; V gene: TRBV12-3/TRBV12-4; J gene: TRBJ1-1
CDR3 protein: CASTKPGLAGPGEQYF; V gene: TRBV25-1; J gene: TRBJ2-7
CDR3 protein: CATSRDAENQPQHF; V gene: TRBV15; J gene: TRBJ1-5
CDR3 protein: CASRKKTGAYSGANVLTF; V gene: TRBV7-2; J gene: TRBJ2-6
CDR3 protein: CASSRQAYSYEQYF; V gene: TRBV27; J gene: TRBJ2-7
CDR3 protein: CASRKEAAGTNTEAFF; V gene: TRBV7-2; J gene: TRBJ1-1
CDR3 protein: CASSQDLRTPPREKLFF; V gene: TRBV4-1; J gene: TRBJ1-4
CDR3 protein: CASSQRTHSRQVF; V gene: TRBV4-3; J gene: TRBJ1-1
CDR3 protein: CASSFVRGYGYTF; V gene: TRBV7-8; J gene: TRBJ1-2
CDR3 protein: CASSLAPGLAGYNEQFF; V gene: TRBV5-1; J gene: TRBJ2-1
CDR3 protein: CASSQGYRGHEQYF; V gene: TRBV3-1; J gene: TRBJ2-7
CDR3 protein: CASGTGKSQPQHF; V gene: TRBV19; J gene: TRBJ1-5
CDR3 protein: CAISDAAGGADTQYF; V gene: TRBV10-3; J gene: TRBJ2-3
CDR3 protein: CASSVSGRYYEQYF; V gene: TRBV27; J gene: TRBJ2-7
CDR3 protein: CASSQTWDGGYTF; V gene: TRBV2; J gene: TRBJ1-2
CDR3 protein: CASSPSGEIGGNTIYF; V gene: TRBV4-2; J gene: TRBJ1-3
CDR3 protein: CASSRLAGSGAQYF; V gene: TRBV19; J gene: TRBJ2-5
CDR3 protein: CSARSGGRTQYF; V gene: TRBV20-1; J gene: TRBJ2-5
CDR3 protein: CASSSREKSYNEQFF; V gene: TRBV9; J gene: TRBJ2-1
CDR3 protein: CASSLVGGTEQFF; V gene: TRBV7-9; J gene: TRBJ2-1
CDR3 protein: CASSRSPDGYEQYF; V gene: TRBV7-7; J gene: TRBJ2-7
CDR3 protein: CSAGKLAGRVFYNEQYF; V gene: TRBV20-1; J gene: TRBJ2-7
CDR3 protein: CASSREVDTEAFF; V gene: TRBV18; J gene: TRBJ1-1
CDR3 protein: CASSPSTKETQYF; V gene: TRBV7-2; J gene: TRBJ2-5
CDR3 protein: CSASPLGYQPQHF; V gene: TRBV20-1; J gene: TRBJ1-5
CDR3 protein: CASSQGFLAKNIQYF; V gene: TRBV6-1; J gene: TRBJ2-4
CDR3 protein: CASSYGPGVNEEFF; V gene: TRBV27; J gene: TRBJ2-1
CDR3 protein: CASSSVGGQQPQHF; V gene: TRBV7-6; J gene: TRBJ1-5